Listed here are 18 T cell receptor beta chains from one sample, sequenced in a study of spatial heterogeneity in lung cancer. As for time point: blood at routine non-recurrence follow-up after resection. TCRdb reanalysed the 5' RACE reads using MiXCR and keeps one entry per CDR3 protein. The sample lists about 46,000 distinct CDR3 sequences; approximately 10% were seen once. The sequencing used PBMCs, collected at follow-up. Every receptor here comes from a male donor with early-stage non-small cell lung cancer.

This clonotype has just a few counts. This rearrangement joins TRBV7-2 to TRBJ2-4, with 8 positions matching TRBD1. The ends lost 5 bases at V and 5 bases at J; junction bases unmatched: 11. CDR1 is SGHTA and CDR2 is FQGNSA in the germline V gene. The CDR3 totals 16 residues. As DNA, the CDR3 is TGTGCCAGCAGCCAGAAAACAGGGGGTCCGGAAAACATTCAGTACTTC. Translation gives CASSQKTGGPENIQYF. Full variable domain (outside the CDR3, taken from reference TRBV7-2 and TRBJ2-4): GAGVSQSPSNKVTEKGKDVELRCDPISGHTALYWYRQSLGQGLEFLIYFQGNSAPDKSGLPSDRFSAERTGGSVSTLTIQRTQQEDSAVYLCASSQKTGGPENIQYFGAGTRLSVL.

This clonotype was seen a few times. This chain connects TRBV20-1 to TRBJ1-1, with a possible D match to TRBD1 (5 bases). V shed 7 bases and J shed 8 bases, with 26 bases lying between them. This CDR3 comprises 15 residues. The germline gives CDR1 DFQATT, CDR2 SNEGSKA (reference sequence). The CDR3 nucleotides are TGCAGTGTCCCGACGTTGGGGGGGATACAAATAGAAGCTTTCTTT. Translating gives CSVPTLGGIQIEAFF.

The table lists this clonotype with a few counts. The chain has TRBV12-3 or TRBV12-4 and TRBJ2-1; TRBD2 agrees at 14 bases. The ends lost 6 bases at V and 4 bases at J; junction bases unmatched: 11. The CDR3 runs to 18 residues. Here the CDR3 reads CASSPGLAGGKGYNEQFF. In DNA, the CDR3 is TGTGCCAGCAGCCCTGGACTAGCGGGAGGAAAGGGATACAATGAGCAGTTCTTC.

The table lists this clonotype with a few counts. CDR3 residues: CASSRGERDITEAFF. CDR3 DNA: TGTGCCAGCAGTAGGGGGGAAAGGGATATAACTGAAGCTTTCTTT. The genes are TRBV6-5 and TRBJ1-1; possible D gene TRBD1, 6 bases. CDR1 MNHEY and CDR2 SVGAGI come from the germline V gene. The ends were cut back, 5 bases at V and 5 bases at J, with 18 bases in the middle. The CDR3 runs to 15 residues.

This clonotype has more than one count but fewer than ten. This chain joins TRBV24-1 and TRBJ2-5; D remains ambiguous. The CDR3 is made up of 16 amino acids. Germline V lookup: CDR1 KGHDR, CDR2 SFDVKD. V gave up 7 bases and J gave up 0 bases, with 17 bases separating them. The CDR3, as DNA: TGTGCCACCAGGCGGCCGGAAGACCTGTACCAAGAGACCCAGTACTTC. This translates into CATRRPEDLYQETQYF.

This clonotype was observed at least ten times. The chain has TRBV11-2 and TRBJ1-4; 8 nucleotides agree with TRBD1. Germline V gene data show CDR1 as SGHAT and CDR2 as FQNNGV. V trimming: 5 bases; J trimming: 7 bases; junction bases outside the gene matches: 12. There are 16 residues in the CDR3. This chain's CDR3 is CASSRRPGQASEKLFF. Written as DNA, the CDR3 is TGTGCCAGCAGCCGTAGACCGGGACAGGCCTCTGAAAAACTGTTTTTT. The variable domain in full, completed from reference TRBV11-2 and TRBJ1-4, reads EAGVAQSPRYKIIEKRQSVAFWCNPISGHATLYWYQQILGQGPKLLIQFQNNGVVDDSQLPKDRFSAERLKGVDSTLKIQPAKLEDSAVYLCASSRRPGQASEKLFFGSGTQLSVL.

There are a few counts of this clonotype. This chain uses TRBV5-1 with TRBJ2-3; possibly TRBD2 for D (5 bases). In germline, CDR1 is SGHRS, CDR2 YFSETQ. The CDR3 covers 13 residues. Trimming stripped 4 bases from V and 3 bases from J, with 9 bases between. The CDR3 loop is CASSATRTDTQYF. For the CDR3, the DNA is TGCGCCAGCAGCGCCACTAGAACAGATACGCAGTATTTT.

This clonotype has more than one count but fewer than ten. This sequence joins TRBV7-2 and TRBJ2-1; D gene unclear. Trimming took off 0 bases at V and 6 bases at J, with 9 bases between the two ends. Germline-derived CDR1 and CDR2 are SGHTA and FQGNSA. The CDR3 extends over 14 amino acids. The DNA for the CDR3 is TGTGCCAGCAGCTTAGCGCTCCTAGTCAATGAGCAGTTCTTC. Translation: CASSLALLVNEQFF.

This clonotype appeared many times. The chain is built from TRBV29-1 and TRBJ2-3; the match to TRBD2 covers 11 bases. The CDR3 consists of 17 residues. After removal of 1 base from V and 4 bases from J, the junction contained 10 bases not matched to a gene. Germline lookup yields CDR1 SQVTM and CDR2 ANQGSEA. The CDR3 here is CSVEAPLLAGGADTQYF. The CDR3 nucleotides read TGCAGCGTTGAAGCCCCTCTGCTAGCGGGAGGAGCAGATACGCAGTATTTT.

In its sample, this clonotype was seen a few times. The chain combines TRBV6-2 or TRBV6-3 with TRBJ2-5; 8 bases match TRBD1. CDR1 is MNHEY, CDR2 SVGEGT, per germline. V lost 0 bases, J lost 2 bases, and 5 bases stayed unmatched. The CDR3 consists of 16 residues. CDR3 DNA: TGTGCCAGCAGTTACTCGGGCAGGGGGCGGCAAGAGACCCAGTACTTC. Protein sequence: CASSYSGRGRQETQYF.

The chain carries TRBV20-1 and TRBJ1-6; no firm D call. Trimming removed 0 bases from V and 2 bases from J, with 11 bases in between. Germline assignment: CDR1 DFQATT and CDR2 SNEGSKA (reference sequence). This CDR3 is built from 16 residues. CDR3 protein: CSARDGGWAYNSPLHF. In DNA, the CDR3 is TGCAGTGCTAGAGACGGCGGGTGGGCCTATAATTCACCCCTCCACTTT.

The chain links TRBV19 to TRBJ2-5; 14 bases are shared with TRBD2. This CDR3 spans 16 amino acids. V was clipped by 0 bases and J by 3 bases; unmatched bases: 0. The germline V gene encodes CDR1 LNHDA and CDR2 SQIVND (reference sequence). The CDR3 loop is CASSIETSGGEETQYF. CDR3 coding DNA: TGTGCCAGTAGTATAGAGACTAGCGGGGGGGAAGAGACCCAGTACTTC.

A few counts support this clonotype. The chain carries TRBV7-6 and TRBJ2-7; 15 nucleotides match TRBD2. In germline, CDR1 is SGHVS, CDR2 FNYEAQ. V shed 6 bases, J shed 0 bases, and the junction held 6 bases outside the gene matches. The CDR3 is made up of 17 amino acids. The CDR3 bases are TGTGCCAGCAGTCCGGGACTAGCGGGAGGTATCTCCTACGAGCAGTACTTC. This sequence encodes CASSPGLAGGISYEQYF.

This clonotype has a count of ten or more. CDR3 nucleotides: TGCACGGGAGGGCCGGATGGCACAGATACGCAGTATTTT. Encoded protein: CTGGPDGTDTQYF. The chain employs TRBV20-1 and TRBJ2-3; 8 bases agree with TRBD2. Germline CDR1 and CDR2: DFQATT and SNEGSKA (reference sequence). The CDR3 has 13 amino acids.

This clonotype turned up a few times. The chain recombines TRBV4-1 with TRBJ1-4; TRBD1 matches 9 bases. V was pared by 1 base and J by 7 bases, with 4 bases of the junction left unmatched. The CDR3 is 15 amino acids. The germline gives CDR1 MGHRA, CDR2 YSYEKL. The CDR3 spells CASSQAGTGFEKLFF. The CDR3 nucleotides are TGCGCCAGCAGCCAAGCCGGGACAGGGTTTGAAAAACTGTTTTTT.

This clonotype showed up many times. The V call is TRBV5-1, the J call TRBJ2-2; 7 nucleotides align to TRBD2. Germline loops: CDR1 SGHRS, CDR2 YFSETQ. The trim removed 5 bases at V and 3 bases at J, leaving 4 bases unmatched. This CDR3 has 14 amino acids. Written as DNA, the CDR3 is TGCGCCAGCAGTCGGGAGGCTGACACCGGGGAGCTGTTTTTT. It yields the protein CASSREADTGELFF.

This clonotype was seen ten or more times. In DNA, the CDR3 is TGTGCCAGCAGCTTCTCCAGCTCTGTTCCTCGCGAGCAGTACTTC. The encoded protein is CASSFSSSVPREQYF. The rearrangement joins TRBV5-4 to TRBJ2-7; D is uncertain. Germline values: CDR1 SGHNT, CDR2 YYREEE (reference sequence). Between the trimmed V and J ends, which lost 2 bases and 6 bases, there was a span of 18 bases. The CDR3 covers 15 residues.

In this sample, this clonotype turned up many times. CDR3 region: CSVGLTGNGGTEAFF. The CDR3 DNA follows: TGCAGCGTTGGTTTAACGGGGAATGGGGGCACTGAAGCTTTCTTT. The gene calls are TRBV29-1 and TRBJ1-1, with a possible D match to TRBD1 (5 bases). Germline V gene sequence: CDR1 SQVTM, CDR2 ANQGSEA. Trimming stripped 4 bases from V and 4 bases from J, with 19 bases between. This CDR3 comprises 15 residues.